This T cell receptor (beta chain) was captured in a study of blood T cell repertoires in COVID-19. For the study at large: Researchers got acute and convalescent COVID-19 samples from the United States, Italy and Spain.

Original data processing: Counts of nucleated cells, estimated from reference gene primer amplification, were obtained. The table came from immunoSEQ multiplex PCR; TCRdb's copy has only in-frame clones and leaves some out. V and J calls and clone size come straight from that table; D and trimming were deduced from the DNA. The sample lists about 62,000 clones; roughly 80% were seen once. V lost 6 bases to trimming and J lost 2 bases, with 12 bases between them. The V gene's germline CDR1 is MNHEY and CDR2 SVGAGI. The CDR3 covers 14 residues. The chain recombines TRBV6-5 with TRBJ2-3; D possibly corresponds to TRBD2 (6 bases). Material for sequencing was peripheral blood. The source is a woman aged 45 to 65 with active or convalescent COVID-19. CDR3 nucleotide sequence: TGTGCCAGCAGCGGGGACTCCCCCACAGATACGCAGTATTTT. This codes for CASSGDSPTDTQYF.